One and the same sample provided the 8 T cell receptor beta chains below, sequenced in a study of radiation and T cells in renal cell carcinoma. Time point noted: blood 2 weeks post-SBRT. Treatment given: 15 Gy SBRT to primary tumor, nephrectomy 4 weeks later. Method: immunoSEQ multiplex PCR; TCRdb's copy keeps in-frame clones and lacks some. Altogether some 120,000 clones are present, 88% being singletons, with the ten largest covering approximately 6%. The material was blood, obtained from a patient whose treatment included radiotherapy and nephrectomy. The source is a woman in her 70s with renal cell carcinoma.

The chain is built from TRBV7-2 and TRBJ2-5; either TRBD1 or TRBD2 may fit D (5 bases each). In germline, CDR1 is SGHTA, CDR2 FQGNSA. Trimming shortened V by 2 bases and J by 5 bases, and 15 bases separated the two germline ends. The CDR3 sequence is 15 residues long. The CDR3 loop reads CASSLWRKGSETQYF. CDR3 nucleotide sequence: TGTGCCAGCAGCTTATGGAGGAAGGGGTCGGAGACCCAGTACTTC.

Worth noting for this clone: This specimen includes other DNA sequences encoding the same CDR3. The chain links TRBV9 to TRBJ1-2; D is undetermined. The V and J ends lost 0 bases and 0 bases respectively, with 6 bases between them. Germline assignment: CDR1 SGDLS and CDR2 YYNGEE. The CDR3 runs to 14 residues. The CDR3 loop is CASSVASANYGYTF. CDR3 sequence (DNA): TGTGCCAGCAGCGTAGCCAGCGCTAACTATGGCTACACCTTC.

Note on this clone: This CDR3 is also generated by other DNA sequences in the sample. V and J are TRBV6-1 and TRBJ1-1; TRBD1 aligns across 8 bases. This CDR3 has 13 amino acids. The germline V gene has CDR1 MNHNS and CDR2 SASEGT. The trim removed 6 bases at V and 3 bases at J, leaving 3 bases unmatched. CDR3 coding DNA: TGTGCCAGCAGCTTGGACAGGGACACTGAAGCTTTCTTT. Translation gives CASSLDRDTEAFF.

The chain uses TRBV5-8 and TRBJ1-4; D might be TRBD1 (6 bases). Germline CDR1 and CDR2: SGHTS and YDEGEE. This CDR3 comprises 14 residues. V was cut by 2 bases and J by 6 bases, with 11 bases left in between. CDR3 region: CASSFQGRHEKLFF. The DNA for the CDR3 is TGTGCCAGCAGCTTTCAGGGGAGGCATGAAAAACTGTTTTTT.

The gene calls are TRBV14 and TRBJ2-7; D gene ambiguous. This CDR3 spans 12 amino acids. Trimming left V 0 bases short and J 4 bases short, with 4 bases between. CDR1 is SGHDN and CDR2 is FVKESK in the germline V gene. CDR3 amino acids: CASSQEGYEQYF. The CDR3 DNA sequence: TGTGCCAGCAGCCAAGAGGGTTACGAGCAGTACTTC.

The chain recombines TRBV9 with TRBJ2-5; D not certain. Deletions cut 4 bases from V and 5 bases from J, with 6 bases between. Per the germline V gene, CDR1 is SGDLS and CDR2 is YYNGEE. CDR3 length: 11 residues. CDR3 residues: CASSIKETQYF. In nucleotides, the CDR3 is TGTGCCAGCAGCATCAAGGAGACCCAGTACTTC.

This chain joins TRBV7-2 and TRBJ1-2; a weak D match, TRBD1 (5 bases). V was trimmed by 6 bases and J by 6 bases, leaving 14 bases between them. The CDR3 consists of 13 residues. The germline V gene encodes CDR1 SGHTA and CDR2 FQGNSA. The CDR3 DNA sequence: TGTGCCAGCAGAGTAGACAGTTTCAATGGCTACACCTTC. Its protein is CASRVDSFNGYTF. The full variable domain, its missing parts supplied by reference TRBV7-2 and TRBJ1-2, is GAGVSQSPSNKVTEKGKDVELRCDPISGHTALYWYRQSLGQGLEFLIYFQGNSAPDKSGLPSDRFSAERTGGSVSTLTIQRTQQEDSAVYLCASRVDSFNGYTFGSGTRLTVV.

J is TRBJ1-6 and V is TRBV7-8; 9 bases match TRBD1. Germline assignment: CDR1 SGHVS and CDR2 FQNEAQ. V was clipped by 2 bases and J by 10 bases; unmatched bases: 6. This CDR3 spans 15 amino acids. The CDR3 DNA is TGTGCCAGCAGCTTAAGGGACAGGGAGAACTCACCCCTCCACTTT. Protein sequence: CASSLRDRENSPLHF.